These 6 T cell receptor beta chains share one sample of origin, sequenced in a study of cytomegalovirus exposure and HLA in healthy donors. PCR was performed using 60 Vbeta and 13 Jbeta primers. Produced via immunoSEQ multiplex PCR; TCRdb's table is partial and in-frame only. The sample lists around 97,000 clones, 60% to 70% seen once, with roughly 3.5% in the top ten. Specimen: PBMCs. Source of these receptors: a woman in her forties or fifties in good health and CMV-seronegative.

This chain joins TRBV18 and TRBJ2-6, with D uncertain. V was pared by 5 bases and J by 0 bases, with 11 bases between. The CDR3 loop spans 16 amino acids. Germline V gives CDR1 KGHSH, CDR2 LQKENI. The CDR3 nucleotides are TGTGCCAGCTCATCCTCGACACACTCTGGGGCCAACGTCCTGACTTTC. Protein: CASSSSTHSGANVLTF.

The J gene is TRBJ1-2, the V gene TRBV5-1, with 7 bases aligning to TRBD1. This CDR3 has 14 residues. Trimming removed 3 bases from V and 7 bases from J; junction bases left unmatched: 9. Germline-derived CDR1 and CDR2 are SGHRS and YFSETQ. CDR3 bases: TGCGCCAGCAGCTATATCCAGGGGGGCGGTGGCTACACCTTC. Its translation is CASSYIQGGGGYTF.

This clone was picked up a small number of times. CDR3 protein: CAISEDRVSRIEQFF. The CDR3 DNA reads TGTGCCATCAGTGAGGACAGGGTCTCTCGGATTGAGCAGTTCTTC. The gene calls are TRBV10-3 and TRBJ2-1; TRBD1 matches at 7 bases. The CDR3 totals 15 residues. Germline assignment: CDR1 ENHRY and CDR2 SYGVKD. V lost 2 bases to trimming and J lost 9 bases; unmatched junction nucleotides: 10.

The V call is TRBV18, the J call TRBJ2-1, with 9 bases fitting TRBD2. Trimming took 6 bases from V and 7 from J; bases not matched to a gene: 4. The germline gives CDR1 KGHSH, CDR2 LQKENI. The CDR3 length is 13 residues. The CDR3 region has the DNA TGTGCCAGCTCGGCGGGAGGGCAAAATGAGCAGTTCTTC. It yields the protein CASSAGGQNEQFF.

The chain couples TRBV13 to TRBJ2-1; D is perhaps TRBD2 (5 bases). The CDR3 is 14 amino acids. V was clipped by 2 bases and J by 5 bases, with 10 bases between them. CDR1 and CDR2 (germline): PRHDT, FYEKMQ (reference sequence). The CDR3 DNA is TGTGCCAGCAGCTTATGGAGGCTGAACAATGAGCAGTTCTTC. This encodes CASSLWRLNNEQFF.

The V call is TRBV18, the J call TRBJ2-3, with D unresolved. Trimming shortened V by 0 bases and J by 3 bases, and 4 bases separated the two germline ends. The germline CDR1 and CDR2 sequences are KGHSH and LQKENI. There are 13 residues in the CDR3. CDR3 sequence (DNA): TGTGCCAGCTCACCACCCGCGACAGATACGCAGTATTTT. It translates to CASSPPATDTQYF. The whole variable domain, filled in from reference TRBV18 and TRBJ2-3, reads NAGVMQNPRHLVRRRGQEARLRCSPMKGHSHVYWYRQLPEEGLKFMVYLQKENIIDESGMPKERFSAEFPKEGPSILRIQQVVRGDSAAYFCASSPPATDTQYFGPGTRLTVL.